The 5 T cell receptor beta chains presented below share a single source sample, sequenced in a study of T-cell memory formation after mild COVID-19. TCRdb fed the 5' RACE reads into MiXCR, producing one record per CDR3 protein. The sample has 450,000 to 650,000 distinct CDR3 sequences, about 20% seen once. The sequencing input was PBMCs or a T cell subset sorted from them (not recorded which). These receptors all stem from an adult woman who had mild COVID-19 (a few samples of this study predate the infection). Cell type and time point are not known.

The chain joins TRBV7-2 to TRBJ2-5; D is perhaps TRBD2 (6 bases). Trimming removed 1 base from V and 0 bases from J, with 12 bases in between. The CDR3 runs 16 residues. The germline CDR1 and CDR2 sequences are SGHTA and FQGNSA. The CDR3 nucleotides read TGTGCCAGCAGCTTAGGGGGGGACTCGTACCAAGAGACCCAGTACTTC. Translated: CASSLGGDSYQETQYF.

The sample holds a few counts of this clonotype. This rearrangement joins TRBV5-1 to TRBJ2-3; D is unclear. V lost 3 bases and J lost 1, with 12 bases in between. Germline V CDR1 and CDR2: SGHRS, YFSETQ. The CDR3 extends over 15 amino acids. The CDR3: CASSYAGWGTDTQYF. CDR3 bases: TGCGCCAGCAGCTATGCAGGATGGGGCACAGATACGCAGTATTTT.

This rearrangement joins TRBV5-1 to TRBJ2-3; D is unresolved. The V end was cut by 2 bases, the J end by 2 bases, with 12 bases between. The V gene's germline CDR1 is SGHRS and CDR2 YFSETQ. The CDR3 length is 15 residues. The CDR3: CASSFGSSITDTQYF. CDR3 DNA sequence: TGCGCCAGCAGCTTTGGGTCCTCCATCACAGATACGCAGTATTTT.

This clonotype was recorded a few times. This rearrangement joins TRBV20-1 to TRBJ2-1, with TRBD2 matching 14 bases. CDR1 and CDR2 (germline): DFQATT, SNEGSKA (reference sequence). V was clipped by 2 bases and J by 9 bases; unmatched bases: 9. The CDR3 totals 16 residues. The CDR3 sequence is CSARPGLAGEWAEQFF. In DNA form, the CDR3 reads TGCAGTGCTAGACCGGGACTAGCGGGAGAGTGGGCTGAGCAGTTCTTC.

This clonotype was counted between two and nine times. For the CDR3, the DNA is TGCAGCGTCTTAATGGACAGGGGGCGATCCTACGAGCAGTACTTC. It is translated as CSVLMDRGRSYEQYF. The gene calls are TRBV29-1 and TRBJ2-7; 11 bases are a match to TRBD1. This CDR3 is 15 amino acids long. CDR1 and CDR2 (germline): SQVTM, ANQGSEA. Trimming at V came to 6 bases and at J to 1 base, leaving 8 bases not matched to a gene.